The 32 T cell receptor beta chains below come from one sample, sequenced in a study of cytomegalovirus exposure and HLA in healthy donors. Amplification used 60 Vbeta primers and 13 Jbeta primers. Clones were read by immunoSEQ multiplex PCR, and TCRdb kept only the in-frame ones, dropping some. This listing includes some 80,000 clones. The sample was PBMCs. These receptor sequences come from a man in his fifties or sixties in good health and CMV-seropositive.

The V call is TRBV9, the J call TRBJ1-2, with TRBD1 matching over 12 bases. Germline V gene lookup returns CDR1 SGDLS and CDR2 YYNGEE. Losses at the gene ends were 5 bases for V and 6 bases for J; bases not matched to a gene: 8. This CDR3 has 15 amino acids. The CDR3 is CASSVSGTGGDGYTF. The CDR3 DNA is TGTGCCAGCAGTGTATCCGGGACAGGGGGCGATGGCTACACCTTC.

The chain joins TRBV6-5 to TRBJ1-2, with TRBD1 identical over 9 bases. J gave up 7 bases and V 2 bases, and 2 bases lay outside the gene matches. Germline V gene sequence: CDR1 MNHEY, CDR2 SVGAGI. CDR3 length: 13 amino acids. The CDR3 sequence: CASSYATGGGYTF. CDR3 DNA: TGTGCCAGCAGTTACGCGACAGGGGGTGGCTACACCTTC.

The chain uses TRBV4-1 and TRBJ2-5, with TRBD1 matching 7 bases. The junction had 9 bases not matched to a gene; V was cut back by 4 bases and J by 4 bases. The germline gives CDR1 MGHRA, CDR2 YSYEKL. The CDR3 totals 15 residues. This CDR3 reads CASSRGGRALETQYF. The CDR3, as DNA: TGCGCCAGCAGCCGAGGGGGCAGGGCGCTAGAGACCCAGTACTTC.

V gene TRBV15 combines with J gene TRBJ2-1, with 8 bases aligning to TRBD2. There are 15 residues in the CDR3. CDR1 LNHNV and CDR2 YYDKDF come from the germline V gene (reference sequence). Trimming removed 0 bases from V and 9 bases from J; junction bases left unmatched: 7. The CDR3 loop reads CATSRDTGTSGEQFF. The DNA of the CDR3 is TGTGCCACCAGCAGAGACACCGGGACTAGTGGTGAGCAGTTCTTC.

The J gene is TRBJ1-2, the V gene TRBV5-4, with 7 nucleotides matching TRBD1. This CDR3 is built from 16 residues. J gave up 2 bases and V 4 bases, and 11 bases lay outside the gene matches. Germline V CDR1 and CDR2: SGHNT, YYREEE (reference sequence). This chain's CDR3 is CASSLKPRGRNYGYTF. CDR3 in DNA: TGTGCCAGCAGCCTTAAACCAAGGGGGCGCAACTATGGCTACACCTTC. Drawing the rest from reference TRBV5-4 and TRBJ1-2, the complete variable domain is ETGVTQSPTHLIKTRGQQVTLRCSSQSGHNTVSWYQQALGQGPQFIFQYYREEENGRGNFPPRFSGLQFPNYSSELNVNALELDDSALYLCASSLKPRGRNYGYTFGSGTRLTVV.

CDR3 sequence: CASGITPGLAGGRGDTQYF. DNA for the CDR3: TGTGCTAGTGGTATCACTCCGGGACTAGCGGGGGGGCGCGGAGATACGCAGTATTTT. The V gene is TRBV12-5, the J gene TRBJ2-3, with 16 nucleotides matching TRBD2. J lost 5 bases, V lost 5 bases, and 13 bases had no gene match. This CDR3 is 19 amino acids long. Germline loops: CDR1 LGHNT, CDR2 FRNRAP.

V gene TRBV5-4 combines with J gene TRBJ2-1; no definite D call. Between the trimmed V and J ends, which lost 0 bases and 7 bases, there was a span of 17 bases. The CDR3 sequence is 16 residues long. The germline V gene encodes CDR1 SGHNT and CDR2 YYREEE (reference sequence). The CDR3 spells CASSLAGASLRNEQFF. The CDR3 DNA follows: TGTGCCAGCAGCTTGGCCGGAGCTAGTCTAAGAAATGAGCAGTTCTTC.

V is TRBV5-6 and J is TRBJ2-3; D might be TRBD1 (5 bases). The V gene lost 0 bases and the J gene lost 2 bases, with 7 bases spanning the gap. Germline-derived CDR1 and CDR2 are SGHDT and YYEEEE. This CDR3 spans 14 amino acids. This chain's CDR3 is CASSLARVTDTQYF. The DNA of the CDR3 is TGTGCCAGCAGCTTGGCCAGGGTCACAGATACGCAGTATTTT.

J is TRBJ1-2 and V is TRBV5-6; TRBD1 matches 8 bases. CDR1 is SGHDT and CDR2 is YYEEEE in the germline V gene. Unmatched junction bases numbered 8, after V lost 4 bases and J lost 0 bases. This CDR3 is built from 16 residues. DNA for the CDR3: TGTGCCAGCAGCAATCTCGGACAGGGCCCTAACTATGGCTACACCTTC. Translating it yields CASSNLGQGPNYGYTF.

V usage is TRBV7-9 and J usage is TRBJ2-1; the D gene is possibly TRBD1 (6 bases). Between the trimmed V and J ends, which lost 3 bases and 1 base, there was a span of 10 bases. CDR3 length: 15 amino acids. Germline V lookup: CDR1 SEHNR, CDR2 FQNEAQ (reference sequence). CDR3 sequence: CASSFSQGSYNEQFF. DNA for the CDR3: TGTGCCAGCAGCTTCTCCCAGGGGTCCTACAATGAGCAGTTCTTC.

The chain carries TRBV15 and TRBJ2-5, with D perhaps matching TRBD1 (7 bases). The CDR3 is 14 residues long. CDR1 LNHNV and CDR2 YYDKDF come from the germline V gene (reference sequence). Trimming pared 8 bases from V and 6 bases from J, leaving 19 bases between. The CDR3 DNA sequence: TGTGCCACCTGGGGCGGGGCAGGGGGAAAGACCCAGTACTTC. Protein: CATWGGAGGKTQYF.

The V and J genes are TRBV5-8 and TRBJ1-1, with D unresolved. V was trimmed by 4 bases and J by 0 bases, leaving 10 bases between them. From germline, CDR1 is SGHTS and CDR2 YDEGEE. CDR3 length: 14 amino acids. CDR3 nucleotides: TGTGCCAGCAGCCCGCCTCCGGTGAACACTGAAGCTTTCTTT. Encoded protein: CASSPPPVNTEAFF.

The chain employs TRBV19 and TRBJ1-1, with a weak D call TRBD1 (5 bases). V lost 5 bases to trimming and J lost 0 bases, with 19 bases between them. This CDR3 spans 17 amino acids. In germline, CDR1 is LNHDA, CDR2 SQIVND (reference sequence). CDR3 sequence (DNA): TGTGCCAGTAGTTCCCTGGGGGGAGTTGATTTGAACACTGAAGCTTTCTTT. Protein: CASSSLGGVDLNTEAFF.

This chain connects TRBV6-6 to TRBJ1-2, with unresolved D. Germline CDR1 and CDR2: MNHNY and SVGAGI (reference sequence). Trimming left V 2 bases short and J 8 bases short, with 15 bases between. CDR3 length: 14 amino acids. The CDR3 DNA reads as TGTGCCAGCAGTTACCTCCAAAGCGGTGGCGGCTACACCTTC. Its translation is CASSYLQSGGGYTF.

The CDR3 nucleotides read TGTGCCAGCAGGGGGAGGAGGGAGGCGGGAGAGACCCAGTACTTC. Translated, it gives CASRGRREAGETQYF. The chain combines TRBV7-8 with TRBJ2-5; TRBD2 is a possible D gene (6 bases). CDR1 is SGHVS and CDR2 is FQNEAQ in the germline V gene. The ends were cut back, 6 bases at V and 4 bases at J, with 18 bases in the middle. CDR3 length: 15 residues.

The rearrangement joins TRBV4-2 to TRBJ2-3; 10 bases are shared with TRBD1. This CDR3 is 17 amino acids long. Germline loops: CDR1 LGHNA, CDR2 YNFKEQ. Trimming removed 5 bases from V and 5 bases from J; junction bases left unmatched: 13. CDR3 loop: CASSNGDDRGLQDTQYF. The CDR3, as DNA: TGTGCCAGCAGCAATGGGGATGACAGGGGGCTTCAAGATACGCAGTATTTT.

This CDR3 reads CASSSPPGGRMNTEAFF. The CDR3 coding sequence is TGTGCCAGCAGCTCCCCGCCGGGGGGTCGAATGAACACTGAAGCTTTCTTT. This chain connects TRBV28 to TRBJ1-1; D may be TRBD1 (5 bases). The CDR3 is 17 residues long. Germline lookup yields CDR1 MDHEN and CDR2 SYDVKM. V dropped 6 bases and J dropped 0 bases, with 20 bases sitting between them.

The CDR3 nucleotides read TGCGCCAGCAGCCCAGGGGGTGCCCAAGAGACCCAGTACTTC. It specifies CASSPGGAQETQYF. J is TRBJ2-5 and V is TRBV5-1; 7 bases are shared with TRBD1. The germline V gene has CDR1 SGHRS and CDR2 YFSETQ. This CDR3 spans 14 amino acids. V lost 4 bases and J lost 1; bases outside the gene matches: 4.

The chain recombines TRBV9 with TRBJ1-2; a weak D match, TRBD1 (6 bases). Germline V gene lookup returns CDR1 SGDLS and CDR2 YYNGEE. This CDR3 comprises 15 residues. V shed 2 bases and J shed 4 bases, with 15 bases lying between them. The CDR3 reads CASSVGGGGGYGYTF. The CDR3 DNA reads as TGTGCCAGCAGCGTTGGAGGAGGGGGGGGCTATGGCTACACCTTC.

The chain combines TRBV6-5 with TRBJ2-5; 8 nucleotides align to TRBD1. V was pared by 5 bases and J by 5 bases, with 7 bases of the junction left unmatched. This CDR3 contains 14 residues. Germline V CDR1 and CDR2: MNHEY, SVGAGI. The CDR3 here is CASSLTDREETQYF. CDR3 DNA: TGTGCCAGCAGTCTCACGGACAGGGAGGAGACCCAGTACTTC.

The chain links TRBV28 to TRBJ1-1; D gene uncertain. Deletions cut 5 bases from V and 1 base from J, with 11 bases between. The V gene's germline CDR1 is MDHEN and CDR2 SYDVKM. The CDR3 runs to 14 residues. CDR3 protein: CASSPPFSNTEAFF. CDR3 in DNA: TGTGCCAGCAGTCCCCCCTTTTCGAACACTGAAGCTTTCTTT.

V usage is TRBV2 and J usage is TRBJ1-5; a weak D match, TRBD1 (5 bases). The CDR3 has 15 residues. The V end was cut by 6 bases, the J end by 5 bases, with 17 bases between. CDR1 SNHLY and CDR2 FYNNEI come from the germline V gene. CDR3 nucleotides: TGTGCCAGCAGCGACCCTCTCCAGGGCGATCAGCCCCAGCATTTT. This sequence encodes CASSDPLQGDQPQHF.

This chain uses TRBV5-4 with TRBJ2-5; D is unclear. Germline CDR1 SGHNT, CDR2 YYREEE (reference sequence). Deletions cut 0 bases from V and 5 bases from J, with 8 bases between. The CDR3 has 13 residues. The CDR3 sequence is CASSLVNNETQYF. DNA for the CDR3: TGTGCCAGCAGCTTGGTAAACAATGAGACCCAGTACTTC. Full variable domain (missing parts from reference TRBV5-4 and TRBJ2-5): ETGVTQSPTHLIKTRGQQVTLRCSSQSGHNTVSWYQQALGQGPQFIFQYYREEENGRGNFPPRFSGLQFPNYSSELNVNALELDDSALYLCASSLVNNETQYFGPGTRLLVL.

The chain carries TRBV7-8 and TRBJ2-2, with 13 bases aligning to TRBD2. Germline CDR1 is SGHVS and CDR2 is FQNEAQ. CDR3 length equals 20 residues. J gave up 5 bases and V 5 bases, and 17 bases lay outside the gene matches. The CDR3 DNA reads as TGTGCCAGCAGCCGGGGGAGGGGGCGGACTAGCGGGAGTATGACCGGGGAGCTGTTTTTT. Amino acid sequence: CASSRGRGRTSGSMTGELFF.

CDR3 sequence reads: CASSLREGSNTGELFF. The CDR3 bases are TGTGCCAGCAGCCTAAGGGAGGGATCGAACACCGGGGAGCTGTTTTTT. The V call is TRBV7-8, the J call TRBJ2-2, with 7 positions matching TRBD2. Trimming took 5 bases from V and 0 from J; bases not matched to a gene: 6. The CDR3 runs to 16 residues. CDR1 is SGHVS, CDR2 FQNEAQ, per germline.

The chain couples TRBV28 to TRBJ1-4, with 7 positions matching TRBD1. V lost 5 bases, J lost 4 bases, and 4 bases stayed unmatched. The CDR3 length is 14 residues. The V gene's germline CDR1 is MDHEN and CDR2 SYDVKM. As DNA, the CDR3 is TGTGCCAGCAGTCGAAACAGGGGTAATGAAAAACTGTTTTTT. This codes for CASSRNRGNEKLFF.

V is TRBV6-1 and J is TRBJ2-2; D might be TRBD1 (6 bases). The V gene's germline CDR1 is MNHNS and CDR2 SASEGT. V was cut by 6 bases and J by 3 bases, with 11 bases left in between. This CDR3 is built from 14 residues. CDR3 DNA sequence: TGTGCCAGCAGGAGGGCAGGGGACACCGGGGAGCTGTTTTTT. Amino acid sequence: CASRRAGDTGELFF.

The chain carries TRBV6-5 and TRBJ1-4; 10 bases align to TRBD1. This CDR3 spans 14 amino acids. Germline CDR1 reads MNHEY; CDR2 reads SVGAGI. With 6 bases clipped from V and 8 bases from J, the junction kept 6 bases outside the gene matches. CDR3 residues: CASSWDRGGEKLFF. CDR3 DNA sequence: TGTGCCAGCAGCTGGGACAGGGGAGGAGAAAAACTGTTTTTT.

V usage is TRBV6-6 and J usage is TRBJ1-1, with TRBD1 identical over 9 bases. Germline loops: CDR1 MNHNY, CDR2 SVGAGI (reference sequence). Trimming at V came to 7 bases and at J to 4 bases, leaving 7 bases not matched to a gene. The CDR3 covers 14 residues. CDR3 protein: CASTLTGGGTEAFF. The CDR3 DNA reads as TGTGCCAGCACCCTGACAGGGGGGGGCACTGAAGCTTTCTTT.

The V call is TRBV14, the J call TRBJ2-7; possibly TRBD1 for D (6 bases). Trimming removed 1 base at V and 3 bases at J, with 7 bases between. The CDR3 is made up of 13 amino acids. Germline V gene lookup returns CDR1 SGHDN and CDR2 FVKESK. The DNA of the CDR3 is TGTGCCAGCAGCCAAGGGACAGACTACGAGCAGTACTTC. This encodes CASSQGTDYEQYF. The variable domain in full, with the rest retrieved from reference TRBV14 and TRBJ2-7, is EAGVTQFPSHSVIEKGQTVTLRCDPISGHDNLYWYRRVMGKEIKFLLHFVKESKQDESGMPNNRFLAERTGGTYSTLKVQPAELEDSGVYFCASSQGTDYEQYFGPGTRLTVT.

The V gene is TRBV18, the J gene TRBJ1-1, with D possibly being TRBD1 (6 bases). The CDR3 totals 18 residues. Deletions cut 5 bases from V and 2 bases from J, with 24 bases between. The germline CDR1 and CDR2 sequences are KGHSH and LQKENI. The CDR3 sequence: CASSMRSTRTESNTEAFF. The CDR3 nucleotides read TGTGCCAGCTCAATGCGATCGACACGGACAGAAAGTAACACTGAAGCTTTCTTT.

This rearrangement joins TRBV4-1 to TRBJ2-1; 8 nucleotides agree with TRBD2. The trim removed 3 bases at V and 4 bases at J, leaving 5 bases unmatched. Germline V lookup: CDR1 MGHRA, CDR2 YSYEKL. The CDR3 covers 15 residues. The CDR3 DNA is TGCGCCAGCAGCCAGACGCCTAGCGGGTACAATGAGCAGTTCTTC. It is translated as CASSQTPSGYNEQFF.